What follows is one T cell receptor beta chain and its context. What it binds is not known. Oncomine TCR Beta short-read sequencing was applied to DNA from cultured CD4+ T cells. TCRdb reanalysed the PCR reads using MiXCR and keeps one entry per CDR3 protein. The sample carries about 20,000 distinct CDR3 sequences, roughly 40% recorded once. These data come from a study of vaccination and CD4 T cells after COVID-19. In the study overall: In culture, cells were exposed to overlapping spike peptides from SARS-CoV-2, HCoV-NL63, HCoV-OC43 and HCoV-229E. Regarding the study as a whole: Rising from about 20 to 38, the median of SARS-CoV-2-reactive clonotypes did not change significantly.

Germline assignment: CDR1 KGHDR and CDR2 SFDVKD. V was pared by 0 bases and J by 1 base, with 11 bases between. The CDR3 has 16 residues. Treatment noted: roughly nine-day PBMC culture with coronavirus spike peptide pools or control peptides (ViraFEST assay). At days 3 and 7, half the medium was exchanged for fresh IL-2 medium. This rearrangement joins TRBV24-1 to TRBJ1-1, with D perhaps matching TRBD1 (6 bases). This sequence originates from a human donor who received a COVID-19 vaccine. The source material was CD4+ T cells from blood, cultured in vitro, sampled before SARS-CoV-2 vaccination. CDR3 in amino acids: CATSDLAPGENTEAFF. CDR3 coding DNA: TGTGCCACCAGTGATTTGGCCCCAGGGGAGAACACTGAAGCTTTCTTT.